The 3 T cell receptor beta chains listed next were all sequenced from one sample in a study of monozygotic twins with inflammatory bowel disease. Each CDR3 protein gets one entry in TCRdb, which reprocessed the 5' RACE reads and gives no DNA. The sample is made up of a few hundred thousand distinct CDR3 sequences, and the top ten hold 2% to 3% of it. The sample taken for sequencing was blood. The receptors shown here come from a human donor with ulcerative colitis or Crohn's disease, or a healthy co-twin of an affected twin (not recorded which).

The V gene is TRBV12-3 or TRBV12-4, the J gene TRBJ2-5; TCRdb's D call, TRBD1, is unchecked because there is no DNA. The CDR3 has 15 residues. Here the CDR3 reads CASRDDRRIQETQYF.

The chain carries TRBV24-1 and TRBJ2-3; TCRdb's assignment of TRBD1 cannot be checked, as there is no DNA. Germline loops: CDR1 KGHDR, CDR2 SFDVKD. The CDR3 spans 12 residues. The CDR3: CATSDRVDTQYF.

This rearrangement joins TRBV13 to TRBJ2-7; without DNA, the TCRdb call of TRBD1 cannot be checked. The CDR3 loop spans 16 amino acids. The germline V gene has CDR1 PRHDT and CDR2 FYEKMQ (reference sequence). CDR3 residues: CASSFNRQGGTLEQYF.